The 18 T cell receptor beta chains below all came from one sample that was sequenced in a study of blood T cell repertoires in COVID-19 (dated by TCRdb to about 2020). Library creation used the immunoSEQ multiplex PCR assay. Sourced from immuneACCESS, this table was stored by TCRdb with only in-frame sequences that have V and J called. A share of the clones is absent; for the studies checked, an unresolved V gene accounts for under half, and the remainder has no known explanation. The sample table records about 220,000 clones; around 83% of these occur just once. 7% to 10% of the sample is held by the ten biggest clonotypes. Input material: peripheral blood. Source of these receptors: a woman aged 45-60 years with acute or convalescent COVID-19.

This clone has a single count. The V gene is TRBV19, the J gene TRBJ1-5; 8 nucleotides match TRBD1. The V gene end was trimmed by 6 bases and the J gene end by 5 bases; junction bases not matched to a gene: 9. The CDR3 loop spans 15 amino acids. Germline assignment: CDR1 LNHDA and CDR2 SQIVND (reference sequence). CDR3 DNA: TGTGCCAGTAGGTTAAAGACAGGGGTGGATCAGCCCCAGCATTTT. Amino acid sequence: CASRLKTGVDQPQHF.

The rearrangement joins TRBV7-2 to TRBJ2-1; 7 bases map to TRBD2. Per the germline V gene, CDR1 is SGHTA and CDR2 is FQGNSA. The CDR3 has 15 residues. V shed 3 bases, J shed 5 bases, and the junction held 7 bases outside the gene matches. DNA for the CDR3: TGTGCCAGCAGCTTCGTCGGGACTACTAACAATGAGCAGTTCTTC. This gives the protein CASSFVGTTNNEQFF.

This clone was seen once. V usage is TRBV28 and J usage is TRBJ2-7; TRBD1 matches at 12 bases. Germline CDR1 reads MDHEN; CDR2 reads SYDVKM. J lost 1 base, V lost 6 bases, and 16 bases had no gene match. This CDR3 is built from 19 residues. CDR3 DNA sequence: TGTGCCAGCAGAACCCAACCGGGACAGGGGGCTTTTAGGTCCTACGAGCAGTACTTC. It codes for CASRTQPGQGAFRSYEQYF.

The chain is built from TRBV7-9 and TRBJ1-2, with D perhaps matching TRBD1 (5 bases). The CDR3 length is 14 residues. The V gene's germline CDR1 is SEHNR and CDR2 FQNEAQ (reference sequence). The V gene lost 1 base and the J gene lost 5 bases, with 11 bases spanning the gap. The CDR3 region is CASSLVAEGYGYTF. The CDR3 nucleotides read TGTGCCAGCAGCTTAGTGGCGGAGGGGTATGGCTACACCTTC.

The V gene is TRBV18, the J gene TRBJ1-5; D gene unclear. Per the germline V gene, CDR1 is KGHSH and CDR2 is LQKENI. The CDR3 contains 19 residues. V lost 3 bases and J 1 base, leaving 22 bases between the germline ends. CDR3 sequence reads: CASSPLMLGRSKSNQPQHF. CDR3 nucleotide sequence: TGTGCCAGCTCACCGCTAATGCTTGGGAGGTCAAAGAGCAATCAGCCCCAGCATTTT. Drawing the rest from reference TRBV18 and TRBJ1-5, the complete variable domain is NAGVMQNPRHLVRRRGQEARLRCSPMKGHSHVYWYRQLPEEGLKFMVYLQKENIIDESGMPKERFSAEFPKEGPSILRIQQVVRGDSAAYFCASSPLMLGRSKSNQPQHFGDGTRLSIL.

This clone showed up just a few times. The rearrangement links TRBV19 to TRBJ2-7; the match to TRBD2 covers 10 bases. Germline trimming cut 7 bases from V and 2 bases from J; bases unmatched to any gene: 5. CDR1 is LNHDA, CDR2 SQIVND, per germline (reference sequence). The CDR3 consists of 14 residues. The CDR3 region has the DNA TGTGCCAGTAAGGAGCGGGAGGGCCCCTACGAGCAGTACTTC. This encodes CASKEREGPYEQYF.

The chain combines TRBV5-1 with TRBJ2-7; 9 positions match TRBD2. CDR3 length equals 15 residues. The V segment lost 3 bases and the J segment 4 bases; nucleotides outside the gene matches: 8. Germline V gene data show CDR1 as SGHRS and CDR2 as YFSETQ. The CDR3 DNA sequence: TGCGCCAGCAGCTCCATAGCGGGAGTAACGTACGAGCAGTACTTC. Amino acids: CASSSIAGVTYEQYF. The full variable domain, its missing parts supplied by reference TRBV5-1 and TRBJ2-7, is KAGVTQTPRYLIKTRGQQVTLSCSPISGHRSVSWYQQTPGQGLQFLFEYFSETQRNKGNFPGRFSGRQFSNSRSEMNVSTLELGDSALYLCASSSIAGVTYEQYFGPGTRLTVT.

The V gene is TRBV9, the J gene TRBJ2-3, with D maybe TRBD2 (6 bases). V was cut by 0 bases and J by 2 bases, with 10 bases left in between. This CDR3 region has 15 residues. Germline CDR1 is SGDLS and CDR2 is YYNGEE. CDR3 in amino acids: CASSVAAGTTDTQYF. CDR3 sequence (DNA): TGTGCCAGCAGCGTAGCGGCGGGGACCACAGATACGCAGTATTTT.

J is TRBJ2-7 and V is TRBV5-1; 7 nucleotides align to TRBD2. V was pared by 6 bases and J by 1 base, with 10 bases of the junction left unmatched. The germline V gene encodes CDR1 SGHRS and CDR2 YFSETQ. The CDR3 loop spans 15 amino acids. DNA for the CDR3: TGCGCCAGCAAAGATCGAGCGGGAATTTCCTACGAGCAGTACTTC. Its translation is CASKDRAGISYEQYF.

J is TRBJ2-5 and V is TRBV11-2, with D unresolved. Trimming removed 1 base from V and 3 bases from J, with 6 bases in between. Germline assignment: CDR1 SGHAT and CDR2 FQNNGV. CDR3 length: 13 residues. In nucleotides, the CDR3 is TGTGCCAGCAGCTTAGCCTTTAAAGAGACCCAGTACTTC. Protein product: CASSLAFKETQYF.

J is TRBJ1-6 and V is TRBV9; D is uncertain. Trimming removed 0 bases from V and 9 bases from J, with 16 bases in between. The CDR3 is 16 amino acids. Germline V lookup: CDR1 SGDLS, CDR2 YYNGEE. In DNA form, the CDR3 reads TGTGCCAGCAGCGTAGCCGCAACCGGACTCACTTCACCCCTCCACTTT. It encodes CASSVAATGLTSPLHF.

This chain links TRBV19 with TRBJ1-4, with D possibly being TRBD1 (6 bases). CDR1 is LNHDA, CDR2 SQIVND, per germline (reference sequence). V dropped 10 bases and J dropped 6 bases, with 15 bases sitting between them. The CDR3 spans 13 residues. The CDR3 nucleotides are TGTGCCACTAGAAACGGACAGTATGAAAAACTGTTTTTT. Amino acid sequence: CATRNGQYEKLFF. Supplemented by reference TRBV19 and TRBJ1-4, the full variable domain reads DGGITQSPKYLFRKEGQNVTLSCEQNLNHDAMYWYRQDPGQGLRLIYYSQIVNDFQKGDIAEGYSVSREKKESFPLTVTSAQKNPTAFYLCATRNGQYEKLFFGSGTQLSVL.

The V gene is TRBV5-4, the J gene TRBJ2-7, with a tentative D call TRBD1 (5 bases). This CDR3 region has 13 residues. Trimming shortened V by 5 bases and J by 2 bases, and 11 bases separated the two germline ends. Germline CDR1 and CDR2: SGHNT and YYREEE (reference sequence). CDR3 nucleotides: TGTGCCAGCAGTTGGGGCGGAACCTACGAGCAGTACTTC. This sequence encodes CASSWGGTYEQYF. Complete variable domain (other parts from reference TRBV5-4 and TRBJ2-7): ETGVTQSPTHLIKTRGQQVTLRCSSQSGHNTVSWYQQALGQGPQFIFQYYREEENGRGNFPPRFSGLQFPNYSSELNVNALELDDSALYLCASSWGGTYEQYFGPGTRLTVT.

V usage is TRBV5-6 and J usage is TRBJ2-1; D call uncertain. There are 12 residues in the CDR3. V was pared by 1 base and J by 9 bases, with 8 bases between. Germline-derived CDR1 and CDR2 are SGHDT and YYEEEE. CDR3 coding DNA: TGTGCCAGCAGCTTGTTTGCCGGTGAGCAGTTCTTC. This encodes CASSLFAGEQFF.

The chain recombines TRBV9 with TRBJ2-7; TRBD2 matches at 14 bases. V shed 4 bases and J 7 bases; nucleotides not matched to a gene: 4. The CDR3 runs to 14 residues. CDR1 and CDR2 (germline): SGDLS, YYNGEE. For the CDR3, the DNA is TGTGCCAGCAGCCCGGGACTAGCGGGGGAAGAGCAGTACTTC. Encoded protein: CASSPGLAGEEQYF. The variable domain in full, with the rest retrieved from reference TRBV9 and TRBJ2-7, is DSGVTQTPKHLITATGQRVTLRCSPRSGDLSVYWYQQSLDQGLQFLIQYYNGEERAKGNILERFSAQQFPDLHSELNLSSLELGDSALYFCASSPGLAGEEQYFGPGTRLTVT.

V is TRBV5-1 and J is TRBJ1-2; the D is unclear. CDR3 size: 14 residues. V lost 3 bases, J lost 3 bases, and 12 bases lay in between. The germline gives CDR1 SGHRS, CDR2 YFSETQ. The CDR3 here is CASSSGEAYYGYTF. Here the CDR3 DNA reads TGCGCCAGCAGCTCCGGGGAAGCTTACTATGGCTACACCTTC.

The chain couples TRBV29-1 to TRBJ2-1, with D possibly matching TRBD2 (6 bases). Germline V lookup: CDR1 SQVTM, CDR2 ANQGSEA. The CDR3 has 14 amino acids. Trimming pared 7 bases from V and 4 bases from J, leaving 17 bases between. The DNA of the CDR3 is TGCAGCGCCCACGGGGTTGGAGGGTACAATGAGCAGTTCTTC. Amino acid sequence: CSAHGVGGYNEQFF.

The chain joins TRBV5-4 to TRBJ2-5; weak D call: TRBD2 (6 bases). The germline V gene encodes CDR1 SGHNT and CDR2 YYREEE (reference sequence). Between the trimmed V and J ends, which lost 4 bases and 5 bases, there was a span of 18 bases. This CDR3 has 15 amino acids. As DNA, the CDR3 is TGTGCCAGCAGCCCCCCGCCCCCCCGGGGGGAGACCCAGTACTTC. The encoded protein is CASSPPPPRGETQYF.